This T cell receptor (beta chain) was sequenced during a study of CD8 T cells in ankylosing spondylitis listed by TCRdb under 2017. Some background on the complete study: T cell receptor beta repertoires were profiled in healthy donors and ankylosing spondylitis patients so that disease-linked TCR variants could be found. In total, the full study cohort was made up of 110 or so healthy donors and more than 20 ankylosing spondylitis patients. Peripheral blood was sampled, and synovial fluid was also collected from ankylosing spondylitis patients.

These reads were obtained on an Illumina HiSeq 2500. Quantitative 5'-RACE with molecular barcodes was the method used to prepare the TCR beta libraries. As for how the authors treated the data: A new computational method, built on a probabilistic model of VDJ rearrangement, was used to identify disease-linked TCR variants. TCRdb itself trimmed the public reads at Q25 with fastp, ran MiXCR and retained productive beta chains. Rows are unified per CDR3 protein, each entry keeping the most common DNA and genes. These V and J calls are TCRdb output, not the study's own analysis. The sample profile shows under 950,000 distinct CDR3 sequences; under 20% of them were found once. About 19% of the sample goes to the ten largest clones. The paper's findings and limits, for the study overall: Some motif variants had previously been reported in the synovial fluid and blood of reactive arthritis patients, which suggests shared mechanisms of disease initiation. The disease-linked clones showed a CD8+ phenotype and occurred at relatively low frequencies in peripheral blood. The disease-linked clones were reported to be significantly enriched in matched synovial fluid samples from ankylosing spondylitis patients. A TCR beta motif made up of several highly homologous amino acid variants appeared to be characteristic of blood from ankylosing spondylitis patients.

CDR1 SGDLS and CDR2 YYNGEE were looked up in the germline V gene. Here V drops 5 bases and J drops 10 bases, and the junction holds 10 bases not matched to any gene. The CDR3 contains 14 residues, cysteine and phenylalanine counted. Left in the record is the CDR3 DNA by itself, 42 bases read in frame from the first base. This clonotype has a handful of counts. Its cognate antigen has yet to be identified. No base quality values were provided; no much bigger clone lies one nucleotide off. Input material: blood, either unsorted or a sorted T cell fraction (not recorded which). The receptor's source is a male donor with ankylosing spondylitis. In this chain, TRBV9 is recombined with TRBJ2-1; 9 of the junction bases match TRBD1. Here the CDR3 is given as CASRPGQGVGEQFF. Read as DNA, the sequence is TGTGCCAGCAGGCCGGGACAGGGTGTGGGCGAGCAGTTCTTC.